These 2 T cell receptor beta chains share one sample of origin, sequenced in a study of cytomegalovirus exposure and HLA in healthy donors. The PCR used 60 Vbeta and 13 Jbeta primers. Produced via immunoSEQ multiplex PCR; TCRdb's table is partial and in-frame only. Its clone listing holds approximately 52,000 clones. The sequencing sample was made of PBMCs. These receptors came from a man aged 45-60 years in good health and CMV-seropositive.

The chain employs TRBV7-3 and TRBJ1-2; 10 nucleotides line up with TRBD1. The junction had 7 bases not matched to a gene; V was cut back by 5 bases and J by 4 bases. Germline lookup yields CDR1 SGHTA and CDR2 FQGTGA. This CDR3 is built from 15 residues. CDR3 nucleotides: TGTGCCAGCAGCCCAGACAGGGGGCACCCCTATGGCTACACCTTC. Encoded protein: CASSPDRGHPYGYTF.

As for this clone: At one end the junction does not follow the germline gene, possibly because of a read error. CDR3 loop: CASSFDRVVDF. CDR3 nucleotides: TGTGCCAGCAGCTTTGACAGGGTAGTTGACTTC. The chain has TRBV5-6 and TRBJ2-7; TRBD1 aligns across 7 bases. This CDR3 is built from 11 residues. The germline CDR1 and CDR2 sequences are SGHDT and YYEEEE.